These T cell receptor beta chains were read from a single sample in a study of CD8+CD57+ T cells in acquired aplastic anemia. Via MiXCR, TCRdb re-called the reads, giving one row per CDR3 protein. The data contain 150,000 or so distinct CDR3 sequences, around half of them singletons. The sequenced material came from sorted CD4+, CD8+, or CD8+CD57+ T cells (not recorded which) from PBMCs. The receptors were sampled from a human donor with aplastic anemia. The CDR3 runs from the conserved cysteine through the conserved F or W. The D gene is left open where the match is weak. Not every row has a clone size; where given, it reads once, few, many or a size class.

clone_size: many; j_call: TRBJ1-2; d_call: NA; v_call: TRBV28; cdr3_aa: CASSLGQFYGYTF; cdr3_nt: TGTGCCAGCAGTCTTGGACAGTTCTATGGCTACACCTTC
clone_size: many; j_call: TRBJ2-1; d_call: NA; v_call: TRBV10-2; cdr3_aa: CASSHDYNEQFF; cdr3_nt: TGCGCCAGCAGTCACGACTACAATGAGCAGTTCTTC
clone_size: many; j_call: TRBJ2-5; d_call: NA; v_call: TRBV14; cdr3_aa: CASSQVLETQYF; cdr3_nt: TGTGCCAGCAGCCAAGTCTTGGAGACCCAGTACTTC
clone_size: NA; j_call: TRBJ1-2; d_call: TRBD1; v_call: TRBV10-2; cdr3_aa: CASSEFRGQHYGYTF; cdr3_nt: TGCGCCAGCAGTGAGTTTCGGGGACAGCACTATGGCTACACCTTC
clone_size: NA; j_call: TRBJ2-7; d_call: NA; v_call: TRBV5-1; cdr3_aa: CASSSGDQGYEQYF; cdr3_nt: TGCGCCAGCAGCTCGGGGGACCAGGGCTACGAGCAGTACTTC
clone_size: NA; j_call: TRBJ2-7; d_call: TRBD1; v_call: TRBV10-3; cdr3_aa: CTISEGATTGLYEQYF; cdr3_nt: TGTACCATCAGTGAAGGGGCAACGACAGGGTTATACGAGCAGTACTTC
clone_size: few; j_call: TRBJ2-5; d_call: NA; v_call: TRBV15; cdr3_aa: CATSRDGTGAAQYF; cdr3_nt: TGTGCCACCAGCAGAGATGGGACGGGGGCGGCCCAGTACTTC
clone_size: NA; j_call: TRBJ2-1; d_call: TRBD2; v_call: TRBV24-1; cdr3_aa: CATSDKGAGNEQFF; cdr3_nt: TGTGCCACCAGTGACAAGGGAGCGGGGAATGAGCAGTTCTTC
clone_size: NA; j_call: TRBJ2-7; d_call: TRBD1; v_call: TRBV12-3/TRBV12-4; cdr3_aa: CASSDRGGEVYEQYF; cdr3_nt: TGTGCCAGCAGTGACAGGGGCGGGGAGGTCTACGAGCAGTACTTC
clone_size: NA; j_call: TRBJ1-1; d_call: NA; v_call: TRBV7-2; cdr3_aa: CASSLSRKAFF; cdr3_nt: TGTGCCAGCTCCCTGTCGCGCAAAGCTTTCTTT
clone_size: many; j_call: TRBJ2-7; d_call: TRBD2; v_call: TRBV7-3; cdr3_aa: CASSYGLEDTYEQYF; cdr3_nt: TGTGCCAGCAGCTACGGACTAGAAGATACCTACGAGCAGTACTTC
clone_size: NA; j_call: TRBJ2-7; d_call: NA; v_call: TRBV19; cdr3_aa: CASSAQFGEQYF; cdr3_nt: TGTGCCAGTAGTGCCCAGTTTGGCGAGCAGTACTTC
clone_size: NA; j_call: TRBJ2-7; d_call: NA; v_call: TRBV5-1; cdr3_aa: CASSPGTKYEQYF; cdr3_nt: TGCGCCAGCAGCCCCGGGACAAAGTACGAGCAGTACTTC
clone_size: NA; j_call: TRBJ2-5; d_call: NA; v_call: TRBV29-1; cdr3_aa: CSVEVVAGETQYF; cdr3_nt: TGCAGCGTTGAAGTGGTTGCGGGGGAGACCCAGTACTTC
clone_size: NA; j_call: TRBJ2-7; d_call: NA; v_call: TRBV19; cdr3_aa: CASSPSTGVYEQYF; cdr3_nt: TGTGCCAGTAGTCCCTCGACAGGCGTCTACGAGCAGTACTTC
clone_size: many; j_call: TRBJ2-7; d_call: TRBD1; v_call: TRBV12-3/TRBV12-4; cdr3_aa: CASSLRQGINEQYF; cdr3_nt: TGTGCCAGCAGTCTCAGACAGGGGATAAACGAGCAGTACTTC
clone_size: NA; j_call: TRBJ1-5; d_call: NA; v_call: TRBV7-3; cdr3_aa: CPSSLFNQPQHF; cdr3_nt: TGTCCCAGCAGCTTATTCAATCAGCCCCAGCATTTT
clone_size: many; j_call: TRBJ2-7; d_call: NA; v_call: TRBV15; cdr3_aa: CATSPLAGTPYEQYF; cdr3_nt: TGTGCCACCAGCCCTTTAGCCGGGACCCCCTACGAGCAGTACTTC
clone_size: NA; j_call: TRBJ2-3; d_call: NA; v_call: TRBV20-1; cdr3_aa: CSVRGGAGDTDTQYF; cdr3_nt: TGCAGTGTCAGGGGGGGAGCGGGGGACACAGATACGCAGTATTTT
clone_size: NA; j_call: TRBJ2-1; d_call: TRBD1; v_call: TRBV15; cdr3_aa: CATSSTGGRNEQFF; cdr3_nt: TGTGCCACCAGCTCGACAGGGGGCCGGAATGAGCAGTTCTTC
clone_size: NA; j_call: TRBJ1-1; d_call: NA; v_call: TRBV29-1; cdr3_aa: CSVQEMNTEAFF; cdr3_nt: TGCAGCGTGCAGGAGATGAACACTGAAGCTTTCTTT
clone_size: many; j_call: TRBJ1-1; d_call: NA; v_call: TRBV6-5; cdr3_aa: CASSYSLGLGEAFF; cdr3_nt: TGTGCCAGCAGTTACTCGTTAGGGCTGGGTGAAGCTTTCTTT
clone_size: NA; j_call: TRBJ2-2; d_call: NA; v_call: TRBV7-9; cdr3_aa: CASSPQGFSGELFF; cdr3_nt: TGTGCCAGCAGCCCACAGGGATTCTCCGGGGAGCTGTTTTTT
clone_size: many; j_call: TRBJ1-1; d_call: TRBD1; v_call: TRBV6-1; cdr3_aa: CASGVGQGGTEAFF; cdr3_nt: TGTGCCAGCGGTGTCGGACAGGGGGGGACTGAAGCTTTCTTT
clone_size: NA; j_call: TRBJ1-6; d_call: TRBD1; v_call: TRBV5-4; cdr3_aa: CASGFRDREYSPLHF; cdr3_nt: TGTGCCAGCGGATTCCGGGACAGGGAATACTCACCCCTCCACTTT
clone_size: NA; j_call: TRBJ2-1; d_call: NA; v_call: TRBV29-1; cdr3_aa: CSVRDYNEQFF; cdr3_nt: TGCAGCGTTCGAGACTACAATGAGCAGTTCTTC